This TCR beta chain was sequenced for a study of cytomegalovirus exposure and HLA in healthy donors. Study as a whole: Most donors, 81% of 350 to 450 genotyped, fell in the Caucasian-associated ancestry cluster. Study-wide results and limits: In a later analysis, TCR beta V- and J-gene trimming showed a link to a missense DCLRE1C variant. Most TCR sequences were seen very rarely across donors, but some public TCRs occurred in many.

Though probably carrying unrecorded immune exposures, donors were nominally healthy at sampling. The V end lost 6 bases, the J end lost 1 base, and 13 bases lay between the germline ends. Germline CDR1 is SNHLY and CDR2 is FYNNEI. CDR3 length equals 14 residues. PCR involved 60 Vbeta and 13 Jbeta primers. This table comes from immunoSEQ multiplex PCR, and its TCRdb copy is limited to in-frame clones, with some not included. In the table there are some 160,000 clones, approximately 83% of which are singletons. Points on this clone: Its antigen is not identified.

The TCR was taken from a woman aged 40 to 50 in good health and CMV-seronegative. The sequenced material came from PBMCs. The chain carries TRBV2 and TRBJ2-7; TRBD2 is a possible D gene (5 bases). The CDR3 DNA sequence: TGTGCCAGCAGCGAACCCCGCGGGTCCTACGAGCAGTACTTC. Translating it yields CASSEPRGSYEQYF.